Sequencing of this T cell receptor (beta chain) was carried out in a study of T cells in localized non-small cell lung cancer. Findings and limits, study-wide: Adjacent lung held a median roughly 60 of the top 100 tumor clones. A denser population of T cells in blood accompanied longer overall survival. The greatest T cell clonality was found in uninvolved adjacent lung (higher than in tumor). Because researchers sequenced only one region of the tumor, heterogeneity is still possible.

The data were produced by immunoSEQ multiplex PCR, yet TCRdb's version contains in-frame clones alone and is incomplete. The table includes around 64,000 clones, roughly 81% detected once. About this clone itself: The antigen is undetermined.

Germline V gene sequence: CDR1 SEHNR, CDR2 FQNEAQ (reference sequence). This CDR3 region has 13 residues. Trimming shortened V by 1 base and J by 1 base, and 4 bases separated the two germline ends. The V gene is TRBV7-9, the J gene TRBJ1-1; no reliable D call. This sequence was found in a man between 40 and 70 years old with stage II lung adenocarcinoma. This specimen was PBMCs, taken before any cancer treatment. The CDR3 reads CASSLEGNTEAFF. Written as DNA, the CDR3 is TGTGCCAGCAGCTTAGAAGGGAACACTGAAGCTTTCTTT.